This T cell receptor (beta chain) was captured in a study of cytomegalovirus exposure and HLA in healthy donors. With 6 bases removed from V and 1 base from J, the gap between germline ends came to 12 bases. The CDR3 is made up of 14 amino acids. CDR1 and CDR2 (germline): LGHNA, YNFKEQ. The validation cohort, a group of more than 100 subjects, included the donors and was separate from the approximately 700-subject first cohort. Sequencing was performed with immunoSEQ multiplex PCR; in TCRdb, only in-frame clones are kept and a portion is missing. The sample comprises 160,000 or so clones, roughly 91% of which are singletons, and around 3% rests with the top ten.

Sequenced input: PBMCs. The clonotype comes from a man between 18 and 35 years old in good health and CMV-seronegative. The rearrangement joins TRBV4-2 to TRBJ2-5; possibly TRBD2 for D (6 bases). The chain's CDR3 is CASRGSGVQETQYF. DNA for the CDR3: TGTGCCAGCAGGGGCTCGGGGGTCCAAGAGACCCAGTACTTC.